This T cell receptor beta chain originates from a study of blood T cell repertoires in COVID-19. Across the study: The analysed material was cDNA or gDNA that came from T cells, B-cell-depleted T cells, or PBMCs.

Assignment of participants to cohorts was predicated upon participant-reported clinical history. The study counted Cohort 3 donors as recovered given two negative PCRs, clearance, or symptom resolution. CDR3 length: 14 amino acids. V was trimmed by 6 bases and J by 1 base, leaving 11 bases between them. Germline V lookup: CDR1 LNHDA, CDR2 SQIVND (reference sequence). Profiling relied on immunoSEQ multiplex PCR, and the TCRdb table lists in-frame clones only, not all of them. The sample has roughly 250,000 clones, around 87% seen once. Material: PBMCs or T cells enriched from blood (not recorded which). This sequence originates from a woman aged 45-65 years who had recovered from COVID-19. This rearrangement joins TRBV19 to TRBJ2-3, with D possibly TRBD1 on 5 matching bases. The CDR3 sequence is CASRVSRGTDTQYF. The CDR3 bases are TGTGCCAGTAGGGTTAGCAGGGGCACAGATACGCAGTATTTT.